This passage covers 24 T cell receptor beta chains from one sample sequenced in a study of blood T cell repertoires in COVID-19. TCRdb's table, derived via immunoSEQ multiplex PCR, lists solely in-frame clones and lacks some. The sample has approximately 200,000 clones; over 70% are singletons. The sample was PBMCs or T cells enriched from blood (not recorded which). Receptors were obtained from a woman aged 25 to 39 who had been exposed to COVID-19.

The rearrangement links TRBV10-3 to TRBJ2-7; 8 bases align to TRBD2. The V and J ends lost 10 bases and 5 bases, in that order; junction bases with no gene match: 10. CDR1 is ENHRY, CDR2 SYGVKD, per germline. This CDR3 is 13 amino acids long. CDR3 nucleotide sequence: TGTGCCACCCGGGGGGGGAATAGTGACGAGCAGTACTTC. As protein: CATRGGNSDEQYF.

The CDR3 loop is CASSLAFYGYTF. As DNA, the CDR3 is TGCGCCAGCAGCTTGGCCTTCTATGGCTACACCTTC. V gene TRBV5-1 combines with J gene TRBJ1-2; no clear D. The V gene's germline CDR1 is SGHRS and CDR2 YFSETQ. V was cut by 0 bases and J by 4 bases, with 4 bases left in between. The CDR3 consists of 12 residues.

In DNA, the CDR3 is TGTGCCAGCAGCTTGAGGAGTTTCTCCAGGGGAGAGACCCAGTACTTC. It is translated as CASSLRSFSRGETQYF. The chain uses TRBV5-6 and TRBJ2-5; tentatively, D is TRBD1 (6 bases). The CDR3 is 16 amino acids. V was shortened by 1 base and J by 4 bases, with 17 bases between the two germline ends. CDR1 is SGHDT, CDR2 YYEEEE, per germline.

The rearrangement uses TRBV3-1 (or the pseudogene TRBV3-2) and TRBJ2-1; TRBD2 is a possible D gene (6 bases). The germline CDR1 and CDR2 sequences are LGHDT and YNNKEL (reference sequence). The CDR3 consists of 15 residues. Trimming shortened V by 1 base and J by 3 bases, and 10 bases separated the two germline ends. CDR3 nucleotides: TGTGCCAGCAGCCAAGGGGGACTGGTCTACAATGAGCAGTTCTTC. It is translated as CASSQGGLVYNEQFF.

This clone appeared a few times. V is TRBV6-5 and J is TRBJ2-2; 11 bases line up with TRBD1. The CDR3 sequence is 14 residues long. V lost 10 bases, J lost 3 bases, and 4 bases stayed unmatched. The germline V gene encodes CDR1 MNHEY and CDR2 SVGAGI. This CDR3 is CANGQGADTGELFF. CDR3 DNA sequence: TGTGCCAACGGACAGGGGGCGGACACCGGGGAGCTGTTTTTT.

J is TRBJ1-1 and V is TRBV5-6; TRBD1 matches 7 bases. The CDR3 sequence is 16 residues long. The ends lost 0 bases at V and 1 base at J; junction bases unmatched: 6. The germline V gene has CDR1 SGHDT and CDR2 YYEEEE. This CDR3 is CASSLEGQSPNTEAFF. As DNA, the CDR3 is TGTGCCAGCAGCTTGGAGGGACAGTCACCGAACACTGAAGCTTTCTTT.

The chain combines TRBV5-1 with TRBJ2-1, with unresolved D. The V and J ends lost 4 bases and 13 bases respectively, with 21 bases between them. The CDR3 has 14 amino acids. Germline CDR1 and CDR2: SGHRS and YFSETQ. CDR3 bases: TGCGCCAGCAGCACCTTGAACGGTGACGACTGTCAGTTCTTC. Its protein is CASSTLNGDDCQFF.

The J gene is TRBJ2-7, the V gene TRBV7-9, with D maybe TRBD1 (6 bases). V lost 1 base and J 6 bases, leaving 19 bases between the germline ends. This CDR3 region has 16 residues. Germline loops: CDR1 SEHNR, CDR2 FQNEAQ (reference sequence). This CDR3 reads CASSLGPTGLVTEQYF. The CDR3 region has the DNA TGTGCCAGCAGCTTAGGCCCGACAGGCCTCGTGACCGAGCAGTACTTC.

The chain links TRBV10-1 to TRBJ1-1; 7 bases are a match to TRBD1. Germline V lookup: CDR1 WNHNN, CDR2 SYGVQD (reference sequence). V lost 3 bases to trimming and J lost 1 base; unmatched junction nucleotides: 2. There are 14 residues in the CDR3. This chain's CDR3 is CASSESGGNTEAFF. CDR3 bases: TGCGCCAGCAGTGAATCAGGGGGGAACACTGAAGCTTTCTTT.

This chain joins TRBV19 and TRBJ1-2, with D hard to call. The CDR3 is 13 amino acids. Per the germline V gene, CDR1 is LNHDA and CDR2 is SQIVND (reference sequence). Trimming cost V 3 bases and J 4 bases, with 9 bases left between them. The chain's CDR3 is CASSIVGSYGYTF. Written as DNA, the CDR3 is TGTGCCAGTAGTATTGTGGGCTCCTATGGCTACACCTTC.

This sequence joins TRBV30 and TRBJ2-1; 10 nucleotides match TRBD2. Germline V gene sequence: CDR1 GTSNPN, CDR2 SVGIG (reference sequence). The CDR3 totals 13 residues. Trimming cost V 3 bases and J 10 bases; bases outside gene matches: 6. The chain's CDR3 is CAWREPGLAEQFF. CDR3 coding DNA: TGTGCCTGGAGAGAACCGGGACTAGCGGAGCAGTTCTTC.

The chain recombines TRBV4-1 with TRBJ1-1, with D maybe TRBD1 (6 bases). The V end was cut by 2 bases, the J end by 1 base, with 8 bases between. Per germline, CDR1 MGHRA and CDR2 YSYEKL. The CDR3 is 14 amino acids. The CDR3 sequence: CASSQPGQNTEAFF. In nucleotides, the CDR3 is TGCGCCAGCAGCCAACCGGGACAGAACACTGAAGCTTTCTTT.

This chain connects TRBV7-9 to TRBJ2-3; D unclear. V lost 1 base and J 2 bases, leaving 10 bases between the germline ends. The CDR3 consists of 15 residues. Looked up from germline, CDR1 is SEHNR and CDR2 is FQNEAQ (reference sequence). The CDR3 loop is CASSLDTPNTDTQYF. The CDR3 region has the DNA TGTGCCAGCAGCTTAGACACCCCGAACACAGATACGCAGTATTTT. The full variable domain, with the rest looked up from reference TRBV7-9 and TRBJ2-3, is DTGVSQNPRHKITKRGQNVTFRCDPISEHNRLYWYRQTLGQGPEFLTYFQNEAQLEKSRLLSDRFSAERPKGSFSTLEIQRTEQGDSAMYLCASSLDTPNTDTQYFGPGTRLTVL.

The chain recombines TRBV6-5 with TRBJ1-2; unclear D gene. CDR1 MNHEY and CDR2 SVGAGI come from the germline V gene. This CDR3 comprises 15 residues. The V gene lost 6 bases and the J gene lost 4 bases, with 18 bases spanning the gap. The CDR3 nucleotides are TGTGCCAGCAGAGTCCTCGTTGGGCTTCTCTATGGCTACACCTTC. It specifies CASRVLVGLLYGYTF.

The J gene is TRBJ2-7, the V gene TRBV7-7, with 7 bases that match TRBD2. V was clipped by 2 bases and J by 6 bases; unmatched bases: 10. CDR3 size: 15 residues. CDR1 and CDR2 from the germline V gene are SSHAT and FNYEAQ (reference sequence). CDR3 nucleotides: TGTGCCAGCAGCTTAACCCCAGGGTCGGGAGGCGAGCAGTACTTC. This codes for CASSLTPGSGGEQYF.

The V call is TRBV25-1, the J call TRBJ2-2, with 8 bases aligning to TRBD1. Per the germline V gene, CDR1 is MGHDK and CDR2 is SYGVNS. The CDR3 extends over 15 amino acids. V shed 4 bases and J 6 bases; nucleotides not matched to a gene: 7. CDR3 nucleotide sequence: TGTGCCAGCAGTGCCCCGGGACAGGTCTCCGGGGAGCTGTTTTTT. Translated, it gives CASSAPGQVSGELFF.

The chain is built from TRBV5-4 and TRBJ1-6, with D tentatively TRBD1 (6 bases). Germline CDR1 SGHNT, CDR2 YYREEE (reference sequence). The CDR3 runs to 16 residues. Trimming shortened V by 4 bases and J by 5 bases, and 16 bases separated the two germline ends. The CDR3 loop is CASSRDVDSDNSPLHF. The CDR3 DNA follows: TGTGCCAGCAGCCGAGACGTGGACAGTGATAATTCACCCCTCCACTTT.

DNA for the CDR3: TGTGCCAGCAGCTCAGCGGGTGAGCAGTTCTTC. It is translated as CASSSAGEQFF. This chain links TRBV11-2 with TRBJ2-1; D may be TRBD2 (6 bases). The CDR3 sequence is 11 residues long. Trimming took 4 bases from V and 9 from J, leaving 7 bases between them. CDR1 and CDR2 (germline): SGHAT, FQNNGV.

The chain recombines TRBV19 with TRBJ1-2, with 10 bases aligning to TRBD1. Germline loops: CDR1 LNHDA, CDR2 SQIVND (reference sequence). This CDR3 has 15 amino acids. The ends lost 4 bases at V and 5 bases at J; junction bases unmatched: 7. The CDR3 loop reads CASSTGTGALYGYTF. CDR3 DNA: TGTGCCAGTAGTACCGGGACAGGGGCTCTATATGGCTACACCTTC.

This clone showed up just a few times. V usage is TRBV2 and J usage is TRBJ1-1; perhaps TRBD1 as D (6 bases). Germline V gene data show CDR1 as SNHLY and CDR2 as FYNNEI. The CDR3 length is 14 residues. V was cut by 4 bases and J by 5 bases, with 14 bases left in between. CDR3 nucleotides: TGTGCCAGCAGTGGTATAGGGCAGGGGACTGAAGCTTTCTTT. This encodes CASSGIGQGTEAFF.

The rearrangement uses TRBV29-1 and TRBJ1-1; possibly TRBD1 for D (5 bases). The CDR3 consists of 13 residues. The germline gives CDR1 SQVTM, CDR2 ANQGSEA. Trimming took off 4 bases at V and 2 bases at J, with 11 bases between the two ends. CDR3 coding DNA: TGCAGCGTTGTAAAGACAGTTAACACTGAAGCTTTCTTT. Its translation is CSVVKTVNTEAFF.

The chain has TRBV7-9 and TRBJ2-7, with a tentative D call TRBD1 (8 bases). In germline, CDR1 is SEHNR, CDR2 FQNEAQ (reference sequence). Trimming removed 2 bases from V and 4 bases from J, with 18 bases in between. The CDR3 is made up of 16 amino acids. CDR3 nucleotides: TGTGCCAGCAGCTTATTTGGGGGGGACAGGCCATACGAGCAGTACTTC. Protein product: CASSLFGGDRPYEQYF.

CDR3 sequence (DNA): TGTGCCAGCAGCCATTCAAACCCTGGGACTAGTCGTCCTGGGGCCAACGTCCTGACTTTC. The encoded protein is CASSHSNPGTSRPGANVLTF. The genes are TRBV4-2 and TRBJ2-6; 8 nucleotides line up with TRBD2. The CDR3 sequence is 20 residues long. V dropped 3 bases and J dropped 2; count of bases not matched to a gene: 15. Germline V gene lookup returns CDR1 LGHNA and CDR2 YNFKEQ.

The genes are TRBV27 and TRBJ2-5; TRBD1 aligns across 7 bases. The germline gives CDR1 MNHEY, CDR2 SMNVEV (reference sequence). J lost 5 bases, V lost 4 bases, and 16 bases had no gene match. The CDR3 consists of 17 residues. CDR3 sequence: CASSSPLKGAGEETQYF. DNA for the CDR3: TGTGCCAGCAGTTCCCCCCTTAAGGGGGCTGGAGAGGAGACCCAGTACTTC.